Listed below are T cell receptor beta chains from one sample, sequenced in a study of blood T cell repertoires in COVID-19. The method was immunoSEQ multiplex PCR; TCRdb's version includes in-frame clones alone and lacks a portion of them. The sample lists approximately 190,000 clones, approximately 90% occurring once. The sample was peripheral blood. These receptors all come from a man aged 55 to 70 with active or convalescent COVID-19. Each CDR3 is given without its conserved first and last residue. Expanded clones are given a class, and other clones once, few, many or no size at all.

TRBV6-5	TRBJ1-1	.	ASVKQGNTEAF
TRBV4-1	TRBJ2-3	.	ASSFLMTSGGRTDTQY
TRBV21-1	TRBJ1-2	.	ASSSSGRRVIGEGYT
TRBV7-2	TRBJ1-2	.	ASSLDNNYGYT
TRBV19	TRBJ1-5	once	ASTPGQSNLWPQH
TRBV12-3/TRBV12-4	TRBJ1-1	.	ASSRTEEAF
TRBV10-2	TRBJ2-3	.	ASRGTSGGTRTDTQY
TRBV27	TRBJ2-1	.	ASRRDRAYNEQF
TRBV6-1	TRBJ2-6	.	ASSEALGAGSSGANVLT
TRBV21-1	TRBJ1-1	.	ASSKVGTVLSMNTEAF
TRBV6-2/TRBV6-3	TRBJ2-7	.	ASSRTGEPYEQY
TRBV27	TRBJ1-2	.	ASSYNRGGYGYT
TRBV11-3	TRBJ2-3	.	ASSLGLAGDTQY
TRBV6-6	TRBJ2-1	.	ASSDPGLDNEQF
TRBV11-2	TRBJ2-1	few	ASSGLAGGINEQF
TRBV12-3/TRBV12-4	TRBJ1-5	.	ASSLGGLQPQH
TRBV30	TRBJ1-1	.	AWSPGENTEAF
TRBV5-1	TRBJ2-4	.	ASSLEGGDIQY
TRBV9	TRBJ2-7	.	ASSGHPGLRYEQY
TRBV5-1	TRBJ1-4	.	ASREQGTNEKLF
TRBV6-5	TRBJ1-3	.	ASSTGGAGNTIY
TRBV4-1	TRBJ1-1	.	ASSQVNRVTEAF
TRBV9	TRBJ1-3	.	ASSVGLVGSSGNTIY
TRBV5-4	TRBJ2-3	.	ASSLPTGTGVRGTQY
TRBV9	TRBJ2-3	.	ASSVATTDTQY
TRBV7-3	TRBJ1-5	.	ASSPSPGQPQH
TRBV19	TRBJ1-6	.	ASSTDREGSPLH
TRBV2	TRBJ2-7	.	ASRRAYEQY
TRBV2	TRBJ1-3	.	ASSEAMRTEPGNTIY
TRBV4-1	TRBJ2-2	.	ASSHGLNTGELF
TRBV7-3	TRBJ2-5	.	ASSARGAGETQY
TRBV29-1	TRBJ1-5	.	SVSTGVFNQPQH
TRBV24-1	TRBJ2-1	.	ATSGGTGAYNEQF
TRBV7-3	TRBJ2-7	.	ASSQTGDPYEQY
TRBV19	TRBJ2-3	few	ASFPGTSSADTQY
TRBV3-1/TRBV3-2	TRBJ2-2	.	ASSQESGAGGTGELF
TRBV19	TRBJ2-3	once	ATSTQGSTDTQY
TRBV2	TRBJ1-6	once	ASTGTSNSPLH
TRBV15	TRBJ1-1	.	ATSETGQGAFTEAF
TRBV28	TRBJ1-5	.	ASSHGDRGNQPQH
TRBV7-2	TRBJ2-3	.	ASSFAGVTDTQY
TRBV5-1	TRBJ2-7	.	ASSQQAGSYEQY
TRBV6-5	TRBJ1-6	.	ASSPFTGRNSPLH
TRBV2	TRBJ1-4	.	ASRIIRGEEKLF
TRBV7-9	TRBJ1-5	.	ASSLGGGNQPQH
TRBV24-1	TRBJ1-2	.	ATSEPTTGYT
TRBV6-5	TRBJ1-4	.	ASSSGFANEKLF
TRBV20-1	TRBJ1-2	.	SASRFGGRGYT
TRBV4-1	TRBJ1-2	.	ASSQDYRTGAINYGYT
TRBV19	TRBJ1-2	once	ASTQGQGIYGYT
TRBV4-2	TRBJ2-2	.	ASSQDVRGDTGELF
TRBV7-9	TRBJ2-3	.	ASSPRLAGKHTQY
TRBV6-5	TRBJ1-4	.	ASSYTTNEKLF
TRBV27	TRBJ1-1	.	ASSTVGATEAF
TRBV5-4	TRBJ1-2	.	ASSLGTTVVYGYT
TRBV6-5	TRBJ1-1	few	ASSFGQGGLGTEAF
TRBV6-5	TRBJ1-1	once	ASSFTGSNTEAF
TRBV11-2	TRBJ1-2	.	ASSLYVGRVGNYGYT
TRBV2	TRBJ1-5	.	ASSGGGEQPQH